Presented here are 8 T cell receptor beta chains from one specimen sequenced in a study of cytomegalovirus exposure and HLA in healthy donors. The PCR used 60 Vbeta and 13 Jbeta primers. TCRdb keeps only in-frame clones here, not all; method: immunoSEQ multiplex PCR. Of 90,000 to 150,000 clones in the sample, about 80% were seen once. Sequencing input: PBMCs. These receptors all come from a middle-aged man in good health and CMV-seropositive.

The chain carries TRBV7-2 and TRBJ2-7, with D hard to call. Deletions cut 1 base from V and 7 bases from J, with 17 bases between. CDR3 length equals 15 residues. From germline, CDR1 is SGHTA and CDR2 FQGNSA. CDR3 bases: TGTGCCAGCAGCTTAGTTGGGCTAAAAGGCTTGGAGCAGTACTTC. This codes for CASSLVGLKGLEQYF.

V usage is TRBV15 and J usage is TRBJ2-1; 9 bases are a match to TRBD2. V trimming: 1 base; J trimming: 2 bases; junction bases outside the gene matches: 6. This CDR3 is 17 amino acids long. Germline CDR1 and CDR2: LNHNV and YYDKDF (reference sequence). CDR3 protein: CATSRGRGGRAYNEQFF. CDR3 nucleotide sequence: TGTGCCACCAGCAGAGGACGGGGCGGGAGGGCCTACAATGAGCAGTTCTTC.

With regard to this clone: The sample carries other DNA sequences with the same CDR3. This rearrangement joins TRBV30 to TRBJ1-5; D is uncertain. In germline, CDR1 is GTSNPN, CDR2 SVGIG (reference sequence). The CDR3 spans 12 residues. With 2 bases removed from V and 2 bases from J, the gap between germline ends came to 4 bases. The CDR3: CAWSRGNQPQHF. The CDR3 DNA follows: TGTGCCTGGAGTCGGGGCAATCAGCCCCAGCATTTT.

This chain links TRBV18 with TRBJ1-1; D gene uncertain. The CDR3 runs 12 residues. Trimming shortened V by 8 bases and J by 7 bases, and 14 bases separated the two germline ends. CDR1 is KGHSH and CDR2 is LQKENI in the germline V gene. Written as DNA, the CDR3 is TGTGCCAGCGAAAACGAGGGTTATGAAGCTTTCTTT. It codes for CASENEGYEAFF.

Regarding this clone: Mismatch with germline at one junction end may stem from a read error. The chain combines TRBV5-8 with TRBJ2-7, with D hard to call. Germline lookup yields CDR1 SGHTS and CDR2 YDEGEE. CDR3 size: 11 residues. DNA of the CDR3: TGTGCCAGCCGCTTGGTCAACGAGCAGTACTTC. This translates into CASRLVNEQYF.

The chain recombines TRBV6-1 with TRBJ2-3, with TRBD2 matching over 10 bases. Losses at the gene ends were 2 bases for V and 6 bases for J; bases not matched to a gene: 8. The CDR3 has 16 amino acids. Germline-derived CDR1 and CDR2 are MNHNS and SASEGT. In nucleotides, the CDR3 is TGTGCCAGCAGTGAAAGCCAGCGGGGGGGCCGTGATACGCAGTATTTT. Its protein is CASSESQRGGRDTQYF.

The CDR3 here is CASSLVSGGVPYF. In DNA, the CDR3 is TGTGCCAGCAGTTTAGTCTCGGGGGGGGTCCCGTACTTC. The chain uses TRBV28 and TRBJ2-7; 8 bases match TRBD2. V was pared by 2 bases and J by 12 bases, with 9 bases of the junction left unmatched. Germline values: CDR1 MDHEN, CDR2 SYDVKM. The CDR3 is made up of 13 amino acids.

The chain carries TRBV6-4 and TRBJ2-3, with D maybe TRBD2 (6 bases). Germline lookup yields CDR1 MRHNA and CDR2 SNTAGT. This CDR3 comprises 15 residues. V gave up 3 bases and J gave up 1 base, with 11 bases separating them. In DNA, the CDR3 is TGTGCCAGCAGTGAAAGGGCTAGCGGCACAGATACGCAGTATTTT. Translated, it gives CASSERASGTDTQYF.